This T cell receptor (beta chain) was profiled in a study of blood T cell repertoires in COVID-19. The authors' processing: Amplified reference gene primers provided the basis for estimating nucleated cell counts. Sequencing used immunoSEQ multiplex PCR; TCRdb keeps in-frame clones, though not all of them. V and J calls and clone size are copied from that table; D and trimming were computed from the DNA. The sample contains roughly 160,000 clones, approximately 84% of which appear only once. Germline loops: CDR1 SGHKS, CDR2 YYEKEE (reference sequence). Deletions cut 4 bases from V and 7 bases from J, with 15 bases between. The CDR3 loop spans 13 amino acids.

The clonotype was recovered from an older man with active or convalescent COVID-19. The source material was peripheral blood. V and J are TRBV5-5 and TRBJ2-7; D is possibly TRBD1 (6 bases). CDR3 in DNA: TGTGCCAGCAGCCTCCCCCTAGACAGGGAGCAGTACTTC. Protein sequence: CASSLPLDREQYF.